The 17 T cell receptor beta chains below were found in one sample sequenced in a study of TIL therapy for anti-PD-1-resistant metastatic lung cancer. Sequencing used immunoSEQ v3. Assay: immunoSEQ multiplex PCR; the TCRdb copy retains only in-frame clones and omits some. Seen here are just over 45,000 clones, 70% to 80% observed once, and the top ten hold roughly 16%. Stated time point: pre-treatment sample, taken before nivolumab and TIL therapy. The sample was blood, taken at baseline. Every receptor here comes from a man between 65 and 79 years old with non-small cell lung cancer.

The chain is built from TRBV27 and TRBJ2-1, with a possible D match to TRBD2 (5 bases). This CDR3 spans 12 amino acids. CDR1 and CDR2 from the germline V gene are MNHEY and SMNVEV (reference sequence). Trimming cost V 6 bases and J 9 bases, with 12 bases left between them. The CDR3 DNA reads as TGTGCCAGCAGCCCCTACCGGGGTGAGCAGTTCTTC. Protein sequence: CASSPYRGEQFF.

The V and J genes are TRBV19 and TRBJ1-5; D gene ambiguous. Germline V lookup: CDR1 LNHDA, CDR2 SQIVND (reference sequence). V shed 3 bases and J shed 4 bases, with 10 bases lying between them. CDR3 size: 14 residues. The CDR3 here is CASSIRGRNQPQHF. In DNA form, the CDR3 reads TGTGCCAGTAGTATCCGGGGTCGGAATCAGCCCCAGCATTTT.

V is TRBV5-1 and J is TRBJ2-1; TRBD2 matches at 12 bases. The germline CDR1 and CDR2 sequences are SGHRS and YFSETQ. J lost 6 bases, V lost 2 bases, and 3 bases had no gene match. The CDR3 totals 15 residues. CDR3 sequence reads: CASSFTSGRSNEQFF. The CDR3, as DNA: TGCGCCAGCAGCTTTACTAGCGGGAGGAGCAATGAGCAGTTCTTC. The full variable domain, rest sourced from reference TRBV5-1 and TRBJ2-1, is KAGVTQTPRYLIKTRGQQVTLSCSPISGHRSVSWYQQTPGQGLQFLFEYFSETQRNKGNFPGRFSGRQFSNSRSEMNVSTLELGDSALYLCASSFTSGRSNEQFFGPGTRLTVL.

J is TRBJ2-7 and V is TRBV7-2; D remains ambiguous. The germline gives CDR1 SGHTA, CDR2 FQGNSA. Between the trimmed V and J ends, which lost 5 bases and 7 bases, there was a span of 15 bases. CDR3 length: 13 residues. CDR3 sequence reads: CASSLNPMREQYF. The CDR3, as DNA: TGTGCCAGCAGCCTCAACCCGATGAGGGAGCAGTACTTC. Full variable domain (rest looked up from reference TRBV7-2 and TRBJ2-7): GAGVSQSPSNKVTEKGKDVELRCDPISGHTALYWYRQSLGQGLEFLIYFQGNSAPDKSGLPSDRFSAERTGGSVSTLTIQRTQQEDSAVYLCASSLNPMREQYFGPGTRLTVT.

This clone occurred once. This sequence joins TRBV27 and TRBJ2-3; D is unresolved. Germline CDR1 MNHEY, CDR2 SMNVEV (reference sequence). This CDR3 region has 14 residues. V lost 3 bases, J lost 4 bases, and 11 bases lay in between. CDR3 region: CASSFGYSPDTQYF. The CDR3 bases are TGTGCCAGCAGTTTCGGGTATTCTCCAGATACGCAGTATTTT.

The V gene is TRBV7-9, the J gene TRBJ1-2; 8 bases are a match to TRBD1. Trimming took 4 bases from V and 4 from J; bases not matched to a gene: 5. This CDR3 contains 14 residues. Germline CDR1 and CDR2: SEHNR and FQNEAQ (reference sequence). The CDR3 sequence is CASSSRDRTYGYTF. For the CDR3, the DNA is TGTGCCAGCAGCTCCCGGGACAGGACCTATGGCTACACCTTC. The full variable domain, with the rest looked up from reference TRBV7-9 and TRBJ1-2, is DTGVSQNPRHKITKRGQNVTFRCDPISEHNRLYWYRQTLGQGPEFLTYFQNEAQLEKSRLLSDRFSAERPKGSFSTLEIQRTEQGDSAMYLCASSSRDRTYGYTFGSGTRLTVV.

V and J are TRBV2 and TRBJ2-3, with D possibly called TRBD1 or TRBD2 (5 bases each). CDR1 SNHLY and CDR2 FYNNEI come from the germline V gene. The germline V and J ends were trimmed by 6 bases and 0 bases, with 13 bases remaining between them. The CDR3 totals 15 residues. CDR3 DNA sequence: TGTGCCAGCAGCGCCGGGACGATCAGCACAGATACGCAGTATTTT. Its translation: CASSAGTISTDTQYF.

The gene calls are TRBV7-8 and TRBJ2-5; 7 nucleotides align to TRBD1. There are 15 residues in the CDR3. From germline, CDR1 is SGHVS and CDR2 FQNEAQ. With 3 bases clipped from V and 1 base from J, the junction kept 5 bases outside the gene matches. The CDR3 nucleotides read TGTGCCAGCAGCTTTCTACGGGACAGCCAAGAGACCCAGTACTTC. Its translation: CASSFLRDSQETQYF. The full variable domain, with the rest looked up from reference TRBV7-8 and TRBJ2-5, is GAGVSQSPRYKVAKRGQDVALRCDPISGHVSLFWYQQALGQGPEFLTYFQNEAQLDKSGLPSDRFFAERPEGSVSTLKIQRTQQEDSAVYLCASSFLRDSQETQYFGPGTRLLVL.

V and J are TRBV6-5 and TRBJ1-3; 7 positions agree with TRBD1. The germline V gene has CDR1 MNHEY and CDR2 SVGAGI. Trimming cost V 4 bases and J 0 bases; bases outside gene matches: 6. There are 16 residues in the CDR3. CDR3 DNA sequence: TGTGCCAGCAGTTCCCCAGGGGGAAGCTCTGGAAACACCATATATTTT. Translating gives CASSSPGGSSGNTIYF.

This chain uses TRBV6-1 with TRBJ2-7, with 11 positions matching TRBD2. Trimming took 6 bases from V and 3 from J; bases not matched to a gene: 1. Looked up from germline, CDR1 is MNHNS and CDR2 is SASEGT. The CDR3 has 13 amino acids. The CDR3 sequence is CASRGTSGYEQYF. Written as DNA, the CDR3 is TGTGCCAGCAGGGGGACTAGCGGCTACGAGCAGTACTTC.

The J gene is TRBJ2-3, the V gene TRBV5-5, with D possibly matching TRBD1 (6 bases). The CDR3 is 16 residues long. With 0 bases removed from V and 1 base from J, the gap between germline ends came to 12 bases. The germline CDR1 and CDR2 sequences are SGHKS and YYEKEE (reference sequence). The CDR3 loop reads CASSLDRAGGTDTQYF. The CDR3 DNA is TGTGCCAGCAGCTTGGATAGAGCAGGGGGCACAGATACGCAGTATTTT. Supplemented by reference TRBV5-5 and TRBJ2-3, the full variable domain reads DAGVTQSPTHLIKTRGQQVTLRCSPISGHKSVSWYQQVLGQGPQFIFQYYEKEERGRGNFPDRFSARQFPNYSSELNVNALLLGDSALYLCASSLDRAGGTDTQYFGPGTRLTVL.

The J gene is TRBJ2-7, the V gene TRBV28; D is unclear. The V gene lost 5 bases and the J gene lost 1 base, with 9 bases spanning the gap. Germline assignment: CDR1 MDHEN and CDR2 SYDVKM. The CDR3 totals 13 residues. The CDR3 DNA is TGTGCCAGCAGTGAGGCCAGATCCTACGAGCAGTACTTC. Translated, it gives CASSEARSYEQYF.

This clone was detected only a few times. The J gene is TRBJ2-7, the V gene TRBV7-3; D gene unclear. Germline V gene sequence: CDR1 SGHTA, CDR2 FQGTGA. This CDR3 region has 13 residues. Trimming left V 2 bases short and J 0 bases short, with 5 bases between. CDR3 DNA sequence: TGTGCCAGCAGCTTAGTAGACTCCTACGAGCAGTACTTC. This gives the protein CASSLVDSYEQYF.

The V gene is TRBV10-1, the J gene TRBJ2-7, with a tentative D call TRBD2 (5 bases). CDR3 size: 14 residues. V lost 5 bases and J 5 bases, leaving 16 bases between the germline ends. CDR1 and CDR2 from the germline V gene are WNHNN and SYGVQD (reference sequence). The CDR3 sequence: CASSPASLDDEQYF. The CDR3 DNA sequence: TGCGCCAGCAGTCCAGCTAGCCTCGACGACGAGCAGTACTTC.

CDR3 amino acids: CASSLGVTGDSNQPQHF. CDR3 DNA: TGTGCCAGCAGCTTAGGGGTAACAGGGGACAGCAATCAGCCCCAGCATTTT. The chain links TRBV11-2 to TRBJ1-5, with 7 bases aligning to TRBD1. The germline gives CDR1 SGHAT, CDR2 FQNNGV. With V trimmed by 1 base and J by 1 base, 7 bases remained unmatched. The CDR3 runs to 17 residues.

The chain joins TRBV4-1 to TRBJ2-1, with TRBD2 matching 10 bases. J lost 5 bases, V lost 0 bases, and 10 bases had no gene match. CDR3 length: 18 amino acids. CDR1 is MGHRA, CDR2 YSYEKL, per germline. The CDR3 nucleotides are TGCGCCAGCAGCCAAGATTCCCCGGGACTAGCGAGAGACAATGAGCAGTTCTTC. Protein: CASSQDSPGLARDNEQFF.

The chain uses TRBV28 and TRBJ1-5; the D is unclear. This CDR3 spans 15 amino acids. Per germline, CDR1 MDHEN and CDR2 SYDVKM. Trimming removed 7 bases at V and 0 bases at J, with 13 bases between. CDR3 sequence (DNA): TGTGCCAGCACCCTAGGGATGTATAGCAATCAGCCCCAGCATTTT. Its protein product is CASTLGMYSNQPQHF.